Each of the 8 T cell receptor beta chains below was sequenced from the same sample in a study of T cell clones after liver transplantation. The method was immunoSEQ multiplex PCR; TCRdb's version includes in-frame clones alone and lacks a portion of them. The sample contains more than 95,000 clones, 80% to 90% of which appear only once. Here the sequenced sample was CD4+ T cells from blood, taken around 44 months after liver transplant. These receptor sequences come from a human patient who received a liver transplant. The graft donor may have contributed some T cells.

The table lists this clone with a count of one. This chain connects TRBV9 to TRBJ2-1; maybe TRBD2 (6 bases). Trimming cost V 0 bases and J 5 bases, with 15 bases left between them. Per the germline V gene, CDR1 is SGDLS and CDR2 is YYNGEE. The CDR3 consists of 16 residues. CDR3 loop: CASSVADGSVDNEQFF. CDR3 nucleotide sequence: TGTGCCAGCAGCGTAGCTGACGGGAGCGTCGACAATGAGCAGTTCTTC.

CDR3 coding DNA: TGTGCCAGCTCACCACCGACTAGCGGGAAAGGGTACAATGAGCAGTTCTTC. Protein product: CASSPPTSGKGYNEQFF. The chain has TRBV18 and TRBJ2-1; 11 bases are a match to TRBD2. V trimming: 0 bases; J trimming: 4 bases; junction bases outside the gene matches: 5. This CDR3 is built from 17 residues. The germline gives CDR1 KGHSH, CDR2 LQKENI.

The chain is built from TRBV27 and TRBJ1-2; 10 bases are a match to TRBD1. The trim removed 3 bases at V and 2 bases at J, leaving 3 bases unmatched. This CDR3 contains 15 residues. Germline lookup yields CDR1 MNHEY and CDR2 SMNVEV (reference sequence). This chain's CDR3 is CASSFQGQGNYGYTF. The CDR3 region has the DNA TGTGCCAGCAGTTTTCAGGGACAGGGGAACTATGGCTACACCTTC.

This clone was found once. The chain is built from TRBV28 and TRBJ1-2, with TRBD1 matching over 12 bases. This CDR3 comprises 16 residues. V shed 4 bases, J shed 2 bases, and the junction held 5 bases outside the gene matches. The germline gives CDR1 MDHEN, CDR2 SYDVKM. DNA of the CDR3: TGTGCCAGCAGTTCCGGGACAGGGGGCACCAACTATGGCTACACCTTC. Its protein product is CASSSGTGGTNYGYTF.

This clone was recorded only once. This sequence joins TRBV5-5 and TRBJ1-1; D not resolved. The CDR3 consists of 13 residues. The germline V gene has CDR1 SGHKS and CDR2 YYEKEE (reference sequence). The V gene lost 3 bases and the J gene lost 1 base, with 7 bases spanning the gap. The CDR3 protein is CASSSVRNTEAFF. The CDR3 bases are TGTGCCAGCAGCTCGGTACGGAACACTGAAGCTTTCTTT.

The rearrangement joins TRBV7-3 to TRBJ1-2, with D possibly being TRBD1 (5 bases). Germline V gene lookup returns CDR1 SGHTA and CDR2 FQGTGA. This CDR3 comprises 16 residues. V lost 2 bases to trimming and J lost 0 bases, with 13 bases between them. CDR3 nucleotides: TGTGCCAGCAGCTTATGGGGGACGGTCACTAACTATGGCTACACCTTC. It yields the protein CASSLWGTVTNYGYTF.

This clone is a singleton in its sample. The chain is built from TRBV7-2 and TRBJ2-2; D gene uncertain. CDR1 and CDR2 from the germline V gene are SGHTA and FQGNSA. The CDR3 has 15 amino acids. The V and J ends lost 2 bases and 4 bases respectively, with 11 bases between them. The CDR3 loop is CASSLRVTVTGELFF. In DNA, the CDR3 is TGTGCCAGCAGCTTACGGGTTACCGTCACCGGGGAGCTGTTTTTT.

The CDR3 DNA follows: TGTGCTAGTGGTCCCGGGACAGGGTTCGACGAGCAGTACTTC. This codes for CASGPGTGFDEQYF. J is TRBJ2-7 and V is TRBV12-5, with TRBD1 matching 9 bases. The CDR3 loop spans 14 amino acids. The V gene end was trimmed by 5 bases and the J gene end by 5 bases; junction bases not matched to a gene: 7. Germline V gives CDR1 LGHNT, CDR2 FRNRAP.